This T cell receptor beta chain was captured by sequencing in a study of PD-L1 blockade in urothelial cancer. The time point is: peripheral blood 6 weeks after treatment start. Some clones are missing from TCRdb's copy, which holds only in-frame ones; the method was immunoSEQ multiplex PCR. The data contain around 66,000 clones, approximately 91% of them singletons. This CDR3 spans 16 amino acids. Deletions cut 0 bases from V and 7 bases from J, with 15 bases between. Germline V gene sequence: CDR1 LGHNA, CDR2 YSLEER. The receptor was derived from a man aged 55 to 70 with urothelial cancer. The rearrangement joins TRBV4-3 to TRBJ1-4; no firm D call. The specimen was PBMCs, collected around atezolizumab (anti-PD-L1) treatment. The CDR3 sequence: CASSQDPGSIFEKLFF. The DNA of the CDR3 is TGCGCCAGCAGCCAAGACCCCGGGTCCATTTTTGAAAAACTGTTTTTT.